This T cell receptor beta chain was captured in a study of T cells in Graves' hyperthyroidism and ophthalmopathy. Study background: Blood was drawn when the patient was first diagnosed and still untreated.

Germline-derived CDR1 and CDR2 are MDHEN and SYDVKM. With 2 bases removed from V and 6 bases from J, the gap between germline ends came to 17 bases. The CDR3 covers 15 residues. Amplification of TCR beta CDR3 regions was performed using RNA transcripts as template. TCR CDR3 underwent first-round RT-PCR with the HTBI primer set. TCRdb reprocessed the multiplex PCR reads via MiXCR and lists one record per CDR3 protein. The sample consists of 400,000 to 500,000 distinct CDR3 sequences, around 13% of them appearing once. This clonotype was counted at least ten times. This receptor was obtained from a woman aged 18-29 years with Graves' hyperthyroidism. The source material was blood. V and J are TRBV28 and TRBJ2-7; perhaps D is TRBD1 or TRBD2 (5 bases each). The CDR3 DNA follows: TGTGCCAGCAGTTTAGCGTCGAGGCAGGGAGCCGAGCAGTACTTC. Translated, it gives CASSLASRQGAEQYF.